What follows are 26 T cell receptor beta chains derived from one specimen sequenced in a study of CD8 T cells in Susac syndrome. The authors reverse transcribed about 0.5 to 1 ug RNA with random hexamers. Via MiXCR, TCRdb re-called the immunoSEQ multiplex PCR reads, giving one row per CDR3 protein. The sample yields 65,000 to 100,000 distinct CDR3 sequences, 95% to 97% seen once. Input material: CD8+ T cells from PBMCs. Source of these receptors: a human donor with Susac syndrome.

The chain uses TRBV12-3 or TRBV12-4 and TRBJ2-5, with TRBD1 matching 8 bases. With V trimmed by 6 bases and J by 2 bases, 5 bases remained unmatched. CDR3 size: 14 residues. The CDR3 sequence: CASSPGGLQETQYF. CDR3 nucleotides: TGTGCCAGCAGCCCAGGGGGCTTACAAGAGACCCAGTACTTC.

The chain is built from TRBV24-1 and TRBJ2-5, with TRBD1 matching over 7 bases. The length of the CDR3 is 14 residues. Germline loops: CDR1 KGHDR, CDR2 SFDVKD. The V gene end was trimmed by 4 bases and the J gene end by 7 bases; junction bases not matched to a gene: 8. The CDR3 spells CATSETTGSATQYF. The DNA of the CDR3 is TGTGCCACCAGTGAAACGACAGGGTCTGCGACCCAGTACTTC.

This rearrangement joins TRBV14 to TRBJ2-5; 8 nucleotides align to TRBD1. Trimming at V came to 4 bases and at J to 2 bases, leaving 6 bases not matched to a gene. Germline V CDR1 and CDR2: SGHDN, FVKESK. The CDR3 sequence is 15 residues long. CDR3 DNA: TGTGCCAGCAGCCCCCCGGGACAGGTTCAAGAGACCCAGTACTTC. This codes for CASSPPGQVQETQYF.

The genes are TRBV20-1 and TRBJ2-7; TRBD2 might be the D (5 bases). Per the germline V gene, CDR1 is DFQATT and CDR2 is SNEGSKA (reference sequence). CDR3 size: 14 residues. Trimming took off 0 bases at V and 3 bases at J, with 12 bases between the two ends. In DNA, the CDR3 is TGCAGTGCTAGAGAATCGGGGTTTATCTACGAGCAGTACTTC. This gives the protein CSARESGFIYEQYF.

The gene calls are TRBV27 and TRBJ2-2; D is uncertain. V dropped 6 bases and J dropped 4 bases, with 21 bases sitting between them. This CDR3 is 17 amino acids long. CDR1 MNHEY and CDR2 SMNVEV come from the germline V gene (reference sequence). This chain's CDR3 is CASSPPLGGIGTGELFF. The CDR3 DNA follows: TGTGCCAGCAGCCCCCCCTTAGGTGGAATCGGCACCGGGGAGCTGTTTTTT.

The V call is TRBV15, the J call TRBJ2-2; 7 bases are a match to TRBD1. Germline CDR1 is LNHNV and CDR2 is YYDKDF (reference sequence). This CDR3 has 14 residues. After removal of 7 bases from V and 1 base from J, the junction contained 3 bases not matched to a gene. The CDR3 bases are TGTGCCACCACCCACAGGGGGAACACCGGGGAGCTGTTTTTT. This gives the protein CATTHRGNTGELFF.

This chain links TRBV4-3 with TRBJ2-5; D is perhaps TRBD2 (5 bases). CDR3 length equals 14 residues. V lost 0 bases and J lost 5, with 10 bases in between. The V gene's germline CDR1 is LGHNA and CDR2 YSLEER. CDR3 region: CASSQEAGRETQYF. CDR3 in DNA: TGCGCCAGCAGCCAAGAGGCGGGCCGTGAGACCCAGTACTTC.

The rearrangement joins TRBV20-1 to TRBJ1-4; weak D call: TRBD1 (5 bases). Germline loops: CDR1 DFQATT, CDR2 SNEGSKA (reference sequence). Trimming cost V 3 bases and J 7 bases, with 9 bases left between them. The CDR3 runs 12 residues. The CDR3: CSARGTGEKLFF. The CDR3, as DNA: TGCAGTGCTAGGGGCACAGGTGAAAAACTGTTTTTT.

The chain recombines TRBV15 with TRBJ2-1; D ambiguous. The CDR3 covers 12 residues. Germline V gene data show CDR1 as LNHNV and CDR2 as YYDKDF (reference sequence). V was pared by 3 bases and J by 6 bases, with 6 bases between. The CDR3 is CATSSHGNEQFF. The CDR3 bases are TGTGCCACCAGCAGCCACGGCAATGAGCAGTTCTTC.

The chain combines TRBV27 with TRBJ1-1, with a possible D match to TRBD1 (5 bases). Germline V CDR1 and CDR2: MNHEY, SMNVEV (reference sequence). This CDR3 has 14 amino acids. The ends were cut back, 6 bases at V and 1 base at J, with 12 bases in the middle. The CDR3 sequence is CASSLRGANTEAFF. DNA of the CDR3: TGTGCCAGCAGCCTCAGAGGGGCGAACACTGAAGCTTTCTTT.

The chain has TRBV15 and TRBJ1-1; D is ambiguous. The CDR3 runs to 14 residues. Germline CDR1 reads LNHNV; CDR2 reads YYDKDF (reference sequence). Trimming removed 2 bases at V and 5 bases at J, with 12 bases between. This chain's CDR3 is CATSRTGGRTEAFF. DNA of the CDR3: TGTGCCACCAGCAGAACCGGCGGACGGACTGAAGCTTTCTTT.

The genes are TRBV14 and TRBJ2-1; D is perhaps TRBD1 (6 bases). Trimming took 5 bases from V and 6 from J, leaving 14 bases between them. The CDR3 runs to 14 residues. Per the germline V gene, CDR1 is SGHDN and CDR2 is FVKESK. CDR3 DNA sequence: TGTGCCAGCAGCTCCCCAGGGGTAGGCAATGAGCAGTTCTTC. This codes for CASSSPGVGNEQFF. The whole variable domain, remainder taken from reference TRBV14 and TRBJ2-1, is EAGVTQFPSHSVIEKGQTVTLRCDPISGHDNLYWYRRVMGKEIKFLLHFVKESKQDESGMPNNRFLAERTGGTYSTLKVQPAELEDSGVYFCASSSPGVGNEQFFGPGTRLTVL.

The V call is TRBV20-1, the J call TRBJ2-1, with 10 bases identical to TRBD2. The CDR3 extends over 20 amino acids. Germline values: CDR1 DFQATT, CDR2 SNEGSKA (reference sequence). Unmatched junction bases numbered 14, after V lost 0 bases and J lost 0 bases. The CDR3 here is CSARDPGLAGAVGSYNEQFF. The CDR3 region has the DNA TGCAGTGCTAGAGATCCAGGTCTAGCGGGAGCAGTAGGCTCCTACAATGAGCAGTTCTTC.

This clonotype came up once. The chain combines TRBV2 with TRBJ2-1, with D possibly being TRBD1 or TRBD2 (5 bases each). The V end lost 7 bases, the J end lost 6 bases, and 10 bases lay between the germline ends. The CDR3 spans 12 residues. Germline V CDR1 and CDR2: SNHLY, FYNNEI. This CDR3 reads CASIGARNEQFF. CDR3 sequence (DNA): TGTGCCAGCATCGGGGCGCGCAATGAGCAGTTCTTC.

J is TRBJ2-1 and V is TRBV6-2 or TRBV6-3; D unclear. CDR1 is MNHEY, CDR2 SVGEGT, per germline. This CDR3 comprises 12 residues. The V end was cut by 0 bases, the J end by 12 bases, with 9 bases between. DNA of the CDR3: TGTGCCAGCAGTTACTCATCCCCTGGGCAGTTCTTC. As protein: CASSYSSPGQFF.

This rearrangement joins TRBV10-3 to TRBJ2-1; 8 bases fit TRBD2. Trimming took 2 bases from V and 14 from J; bases not matched to a gene: 5. Germline V gene lookup returns CDR1 ENHRY and CDR2 SYGVKD. The CDR3 loop spans 12 amino acids. CDR3 in DNA: TGTGCCATCAGTGAGAGTCGGACTAGCAAGTTCTTC. Protein sequence: CAISESRTSKFF.

This chain uses TRBV7-2 with TRBJ2-1; the match to TRBD2 covers 13 bases. Germline V gene lookup returns CDR1 SGHTA and CDR2 FQGNSA. The junction had 9 bases not matched to a gene; V was cut back by 5 bases and J by 8 bases. This CDR3 spans 16 amino acids. CDR3 nucleotide sequence: TGTGCCAGCAGCGGGGGGGGGACTAGCGGGATCCATGAGCAGTTCTTC. Protein product: CASSGGGTSGIHEQFF.

The chain joins TRBV27 to TRBJ1-1, with D possibly TRBD1 on 5 matching bases. V dropped 5 bases and J dropped 8 bases, with 18 bases sitting between them. The CDR3 totals 14 residues. The germline CDR1 and CDR2 sequences are MNHEY and SMNVEV (reference sequence). For the CDR3, the DNA is TGTGCCAGCAGTCCCCTGGGACGGTTTAGGGAAGCTTTCTTT. Its protein product is CASSPLGRFREAFF.

The gene calls are TRBV27 and TRBJ2-1; TRBD1 aligns across 9 bases. V shed 6 bases, J shed 15 bases, and the junction held 9 bases outside the gene matches. Germline V gives CDR1 MNHEY, CDR2 SMNVEV (reference sequence). The CDR3 length is 12 residues. CDR3 DNA sequence: TGTGCCAGCAGCAACCGGGACAGGGTTTTGTTCTTC. It is translated as CASSNRDRVLFF.

The chain links TRBV7-6 to TRBJ1-1, with D unclear. Trimming pared 5 bases from V and 1 base from J, leaving 11 bases between. This CDR3 is built from 14 residues. CDR1 and CDR2 from the germline V gene are SGHVS and FNYEAQ. CDR3 DNA: TGTGCCAGCAGCCCTCGGGTGGGGAACACTGAAGCTTTCTTT. It specifies CASSPRVGNTEAFF.

The chain is built from TRBV12-3 or TRBV12-4 and TRBJ2-1, with 7 bases that match TRBD2. J gave up 4 bases and V 4 bases, and 4 bases lay outside the gene matches. The CDR3 consists of 14 residues. CDR3 coding DNA: TGTGCCAGCAGTTCGAGGGACTATTACAATGAGCAGTTCTTC. Its protein product is CASSSRDYYNEQFF.

Concerning this clonotype: The junction and the germline gene differ at one end; a read error may be behind it. The chain joins TRBV7-7 to TRBJ2-5; 7 bases map to TRBD1. Per germline, CDR1 SSHAT and CDR2 FNYEAQ (reference sequence). CDR3 length: 13 residues. CDR3 nucleotide sequence: TGTGCTAGCAGCGGTCCAGGGGGAGAGACCCAGTACTTC. Protein: CASSGPGGETQYF.

This chain links TRBV7-2 with TRBJ1-1; D not resolved. The V and J ends lost 3 bases and 4 bases respectively, with 6 bases between them. This CDR3 spans 12 amino acids. CDR1 is SGHTA, CDR2 FQGNSA, per germline. Written as DNA, the CDR3 is TGTGCCAGCAGCTTGGTTAGCACTGAAGCTTTCTTT. Translated, it gives CASSLVSTEAFF.

In its sample, this clonotype was seen once. The genes are TRBV14 and TRBJ2-1, with D possibly matching TRBD1 (6 bases). The length of the CDR3 is 16 residues. Trimming cost V 0 bases and J 9 bases, with 18 bases left between them. Germline CDR1 and CDR2: SGHDN and FVKESK. The CDR3 DNA follows: TGTGCCAGCAGCCAAGACGTTACAGGGACCCACGGTGAGCAGTTCTTC. Its protein is CASSQDVTGTHGEQFF.

V is TRBV7-2 and J is TRBJ2-7; a possible D gene is TRBD2 (5 bases). The CDR3 loop spans 14 amino acids. Germline-derived CDR1 and CDR2 are SGHTA and FQGNSA. V was clipped by 1 base and J by 0 bases, with 7 bases between them. DNA of the CDR3: TGTGCCAGCAGCTTAGTTGAGGGCTCCTACGAGCAGTACTTC. Amino acids: CASSLVEGSYEQYF.

The J gene is TRBJ2-4, the V gene TRBV18; D call uncertain. This CDR3 is 14 amino acids long. V was trimmed by 5 bases and J by 0 bases, leaving 8 bases between them. The V gene's germline CDR1 is KGHSH and CDR2 LQKENI. DNA of the CDR3: TGTGCCAGCTCAAGACGGGCAGCCAAAAACATTCAGTACTTC. Its translation: CASSRRAAKNIQYF.